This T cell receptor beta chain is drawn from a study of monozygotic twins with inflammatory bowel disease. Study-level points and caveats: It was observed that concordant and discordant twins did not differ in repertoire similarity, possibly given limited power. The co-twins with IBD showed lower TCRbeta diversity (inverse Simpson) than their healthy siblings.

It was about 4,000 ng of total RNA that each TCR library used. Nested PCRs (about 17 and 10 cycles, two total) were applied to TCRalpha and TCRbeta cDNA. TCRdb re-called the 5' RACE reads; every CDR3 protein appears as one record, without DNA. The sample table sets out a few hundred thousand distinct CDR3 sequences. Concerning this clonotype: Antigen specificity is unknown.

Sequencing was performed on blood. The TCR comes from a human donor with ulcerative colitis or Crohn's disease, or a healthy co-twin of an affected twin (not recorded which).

The CDR3 is CASKRGWDTEAFF. V usage is TRBV19 and J usage is TRBJ1-1. This CDR3 contains 13 residues. Germline V gives CDR1 LNHDA, CDR2 SQIVND (reference sequence).